Listed here are 2 T cell receptor beta chains from one sample, sequenced in a study of OX40 agonist ivuxolimab in advanced cancers. The protocol was immunoSEQ multiplex PCR, while the TCRdb copy is restricted to in-frame clones and leaves out a portion. This table holds some 64,000 clones, roughly 92% found once. The sample in question was CD4+ or CD8+ T cells sorted from blood, obtained in a trial of the OX40 agonist ivuxolimab. The receptors originated from an adult with an advanced solid tumor such as melanoma, head and neck, liver or kidney cancer.

This sequence joins TRBV6-1 and TRBJ1-1, with D unclear. In germline, CDR1 is MNHNS, CDR2 SASEGT. CDR3 length: 12 residues. The V end was cut by 6 bases, the J end by 1 base, with 6 bases between. The CDR3 loop is CASSPANTEAFF. CDR3 bases: TGTGCCAGCAGCCCAGCGAACACTGAAGCTTTCTTT.

The rearrangement links TRBV9 to TRBJ1-1, with a possible D match to TRBD1 (5 bases). V was clipped by 2 bases and J by 0 bases, with 17 bases between them. The CDR3 spans 17 residues. Germline-derived CDR1 and CDR2 are SGDLS and YYNGEE. DNA of the CDR3: TGTGCCAGCAGCGTCAACATCGGAACGACAGTGAACACTGAAGCTTTCTTT. This codes for CASSVNIGTTVNTEAFF.